In this sample, the clone carrying this T cell receptor beta chain turned up once. Antigen specificity is unknown. Method: immunoSEQ multiplex PCR; TCRdb's copy keeps in-frame clones and lacks some. Among about 18,000 clones, roughly 75% were seen once, and the ten largest hold 5.5% to 6.5%. Tumor tissue was taken before any definitive surgery or chemotherapy was given. The CDR3 sequence is 14 residues long. Trimming shortened V by 4 bases and J by 0 bases, and 10 bases separated the two germline ends. Germline V CDR1 and CDR2: SGHRS, YFSETQ. The entry originates in a study of high-grade serous ovarian cancer treatment subgroups. Whole-study findings and limits: These tumor repertoires lack spatial information from bulk sequencing.

V and J are TRBV5-1 and TRBJ1-1; tentatively, D is TRBD1 (6 bases). The specimen was tumor tissue. The receptor was isolated from a human donor with high-grade serous ovarian cancer. CDR3 DNA: TGCGCCAGCAGCCTTACAGGGATGAACACTGAAGCTTTCTTT. Translation: CASSLTGMNTEAFF.